One and the same sample provided the 3 T cell receptor beta chains below, sequenced in a study of beta chain features in type 1 diabetes. The sequenced template was cDNA made from the entire isolated RNA. Measured with immunoSEQ multiplex PCR; TCRdb has only the in-frame clones, and not every one. The data show roughly 450,000 clones, about 10% seen once. Sequenced: naive CD4+ T cells from blood. The receptors here all came from a woman aged 18 to 35 in good health.

In DNA, the CDR3 is TGCGCCAGCAGCCAAGACCAGGGCGACACTGAAGCTTTCTTT. Translated, it gives CASSQDQGDTEAFF. J is TRBJ1-1 and V is TRBV4-3; D may be TRBD1 (5 bases). Germline V CDR1 and CDR2: LGHNA, YSLEER. The CDR3 spans 14 residues. Trimming pared 0 bases from V and 3 bases from J, leaving 8 bases between.

There are a few counts of this clone. This chain joins TRBV11-2 and TRBJ2-3; 8 nucleotides agree with TRBD2. Germline V gene sequence: CDR1 SGHAT, CDR2 FQNNGV. The junction had 17 bases not matched to a gene; V was cut back by 5 bases and J by 1 base. The CDR3 length is 19 residues. The CDR3 spells CASSHYTGTSAMGTDTQYF. The CDR3 DNA reads TGTGCCAGCAGCCATTATACCGGGACTAGTGCCATGGGCACAGATACGCAGTATTTT.

The V gene is TRBV4-1, the J gene TRBJ1-6; D remains unclear. V was cut by 1 base and J by 14 bases, with 30 bases left in between. The CDR3 sequence is 19 residues long. From germline, CDR1 is MGHRA and CDR2 YSYEKL. The CDR3 sequence is CASSQGGLRDPVRVSALHF. DNA of the CDR3: TGCGCCAGCAGCCAAGGAGGGCTCCGAGACCCCGTCCGTGTATCAGCCCTCCACTTT.